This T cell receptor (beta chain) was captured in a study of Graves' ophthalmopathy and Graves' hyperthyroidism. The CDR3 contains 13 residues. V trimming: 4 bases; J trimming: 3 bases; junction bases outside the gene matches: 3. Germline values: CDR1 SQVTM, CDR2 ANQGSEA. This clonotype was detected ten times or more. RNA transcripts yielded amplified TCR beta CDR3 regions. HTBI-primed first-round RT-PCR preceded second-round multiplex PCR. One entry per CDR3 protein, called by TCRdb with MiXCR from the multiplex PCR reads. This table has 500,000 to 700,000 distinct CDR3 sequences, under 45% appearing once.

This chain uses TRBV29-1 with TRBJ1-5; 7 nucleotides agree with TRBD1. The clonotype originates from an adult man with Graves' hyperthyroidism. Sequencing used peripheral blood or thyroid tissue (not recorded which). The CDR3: CSVAGTDNQPQHF. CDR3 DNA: TGCAGCGTTGCCGGGACAGACAATCAGCCCCAGCATTTT.